A single T cell receptor beta chain is shown here with its context. This clone has just one count. This receptor's antigen is unknown. Within one base of it there is no much larger clone, and no base qualities were kept. Using the deep immunoSEQ assay, multiplex PCR amplified TCR CDR3 regions from genomic DNA. Extracted genomic DNA from each cell subset was distributed evenly across all wells of several immunoSEQ 96-well plates, and each plate was treated as a replicate. For sorted subsets, 150 to 200 ng genomic DNA, equal to some 30,000 T cell genomes, was loaded into each replicate PCR. The purified libraries were quantified using a Qubit 3.0 fluorometer, sized with a Bioanalyzer 2100, and then quantified again using the KAPA Library Quantification kit. Every immunoSEQ 96-well plate was sequenced on a separate single-read 150-cycle Illumina NextSeq 550 flow cell. Concerning the study's data processing: The immunoSEQ output contained only junctional sequences without quality scores, so filtering could not match that applied to full-length reads. Sequences were annotated with PyIR, a Python wrapper for IgBLAST v1.9, and V/J genes and CDR3 were assigned using IMGT germline references. Reads were removed for weak V/J assignments (E-value above 1e-6), missing CDR3, stop codons, out-of-frame junctions, or ambiguous translated residues. A V3J clonotype was defined by an identical inferred V gene, J gene, and CDR3 amino acid sequence. To compute the percentage overlap between repertoires, the number of shared unique clonotypes was divided by the size of the smaller repertoire. RTK rarefaction, the Chao1 estimator, and Recon v2.1 estimates of unobserved clonotypes were used to assess repertoire richness. Generation probabilities were computed with OLGA for all TCRbeta clonotypes obtained by the gDNA method from several donors. Entries here come from immuneACCESS through TCRdb and include only in-frame sequences with V and J called. Some clones fail to appear in such tables; in the studies checked, an unresolved V gene covers under half of the shortfall, and the cause of the remainder is unknown. The V and J calls and clone size are taken from that table; D and trimming were inferred from the DNA. This sample has 500,000 to 550,000 clones in its table, and approximately 94% of those were observed once. The top ten clones comprise approximately 0.067% of the sample.

The sample comes from a study of shared clonotypes between healthy human individuals (dated by TCRdb to the early 2020s). For the wider study: The cohort included three men and a couple of women between 18 and 49 years of age. For each donor, CD4 naive and CD4 memory were each given three plates, CD8 naive was given two plates, and CD8 memory was given one plate. Blood TCR repertoires of 5 or 6 healthy adults were deeply sequenced to estimate repertoire size and the extent of clonotype sharing between individuals. Different laboratories and diverse techniques were used to prepare libraries and sequence TCR repertoires, to increase sequencing depth and limit assay-specific biases. Per donor, leukapheresis produced somewhere between about 0.9 and 9.5 billion PBMCs. Study-wide findings and limitations: Pairwise subsampling indicated that sequencing depth was expected to affect the degree of clonotype sharing among donors. Rarefaction of sorted-subset datasets indicated incomplete sequencing despite the large sequencing depth. The small number of donors limited the genetic and exposure-history diversity represented. Naive subsets generally had larger estimated clonotype richness than memory subsets did. When a handful of donors were compared, the shared fraction of clonotypes was about 5% for naive CD4, 3.5% to 4% for naive CD8, 2.3% for memory CD4, and less than 0.5% for memory CD8. Sampling was limited to blood, and TCR repertoires in tissue likely differ from TCR repertoires in blood. Higher generation probabilities were observed for clonotypes shared by all four sorted-subset donors than for non-shared clonotypes.

The donors were healthy, HIV-negative adults with no recently reported acute infections or vaccinations. Every donor was a Caucasian adult living in Nashville, Tennessee, USA. CD4+ T cells were enriched by magnetic negative selection; naive cells were then positively selected on CD45RA, and the negative fraction formed the memory subset. Blood was collected by leukapheresis, and PBMCs were isolated by Ficoll-Histopaque density gradient centrifugation and then cryopreserved in liquid nitrogen vapor phase. Analytical flow cytometry was used to check the purity and quantity of every magnetically sorted T cell population. Each sorted fraction had its genomic DNA isolated and then quantified by UV absorbance on a Nanodrop 2000c. Its CDR3 holds 11 amino acids, cysteine through phenylalanine. The read is trimmed to its CDR3 DNA, 33 bases read in frame from base 1. The germline V gene encodes CDR1 SQVTM and CDR2 ANQGSEA. V and J are truncated by 6 bases and 2 bases respectively, leaving an intervening sequence of 4 bases.

The source of this sequence is a woman aged 30 to 39 in good health. Material: naive CD4+ T cells sorted from blood. The cell subset or site label here, explained by the study, means: CD45RA+ positively selected. Rearrangement joined TRBV29-1 to TRBJ2-2; the D gene is unclear. CDR3 loop: CSVVNTGELFF. The DNA sequence reads TGCAGCGTCGTCAACACCGGGGAGCTGTTTTTT.